A single sample gave rise to the 20 T cell receptor beta chains below, sequenced in a study of T-cell memory formation after mild COVID-19. Via MiXCR, TCRdb re-called the 5' RACE reads, giving one row per CDR3 protein. The table lists some 340,000 distinct CDR3 sequences, over 10% of them singletons. The specimen sequenced was PBMCs or a T cell subset sorted from them (not recorded which). Every receptor here comes from a man between 18 and 35 years old who had mild COVID-19 (a few samples of this study predate the infection). Cell type and time point are not known.

This clonotype was counted a few times. The J gene is TRBJ2-2, the V gene TRBV5-6, with no clear D. Per the germline V gene, CDR1 is SGHDT and CDR2 is YYEEEE. V dropped 1 base and J dropped 6 bases, with 10 bases sitting between them. The CDR3 totals 14 residues. This chain's CDR3 is CASSLISRAGELFF. The CDR3 DNA reads as TGTGCCAGCAGCTTGATCTCAAGGGCCGGGGAGCTGTTTTTT.

A few counts support this clonotype. The CDR3 spells CASSPGGRGYTGELFF. The CDR3 coding sequence is TGTGCCAGCAGCCCAGGGGGCAGGGGGTACACCGGGGAGCTGTTTTTT. The J gene is TRBJ2-2, the V gene TRBV7-6, with 8 positions matching TRBD1. There are 16 residues in the CDR3. V shed 5 bases and J 3 bases; nucleotides not matched to a gene: 8. Germline-derived CDR1 and CDR2 are SGHVS and FNYEAQ.

The rearrangement links TRBV19 to TRBJ2-2; maybe TRBD1 (6 bases). CDR3 length: 15 residues. Between the trimmed V and J ends, which lost 3 bases and 4 bases, there was a span of 12 bases. CDR1 is LNHDA, CDR2 SQIVND, per germline (reference sequence). The CDR3 reads CASSISTGLTGELFF. The CDR3 nucleotides are TGTGCCAGTAGTATTTCGACAGGTCTCACCGGGGAGCTGTTTTTT.

This clonotype showed up just a few times. This chain uses TRBV6-5 with TRBJ1-1, with a tentative D call TRBD1 (6 bases). The germline gives CDR1 MNHEY, CDR2 SVGAGI. Between the trimmed V and J ends, which lost 4 bases and 3 bases, there was a span of 12 bases. This CDR3 is 14 amino acids long. CDR3 residues: CASSFWTADTEAFF. CDR3 DNA: TGTGCCAGCAGTTTTTGGACAGCAGACACTGAAGCTTTCTTT.

The V and J genes are TRBV28 and TRBJ2-6; D gene ambiguous. The germline gives CDR1 MDHEN, CDR2 SYDVKM. The CDR3 extends over 14 amino acids. The V and J ends lost 4 bases and 2 bases respectively, with 6 bases between them. The CDR3 loop is CASSWAAGANVLTF. In nucleotides, the CDR3 is TGTGCCAGCAGTTGGGCGGCTGGGGCCAACGTCCTGACTTTC.

This clonotype was seen only a few times. CDR3 in amino acids: CASSQDTGPDTEAFF. In DNA form, the CDR3 reads TGCGCCAGCAGCCAAGATACAGGGCCCGACACTGAAGCTTTCTTT. The chain uses TRBV4-3 and TRBJ1-1, with D possibly TRBD1 on 6 matching bases. With 0 bases removed from V and 3 bases from J, the gap between germline ends came to 11 bases. CDR3 length equals 15 residues. Germline V gene sequence: CDR1 LGHNA, CDR2 YSLEER.

V and J are TRBV28 and TRBJ1-2; TRBD1 aligns across 10 bases. The CDR3 is 13 amino acids. V lost 11 bases, J lost 6 bases, and 9 bases stayed unmatched. CDR1 is MDHEN, CDR2 SYDVKM, per germline. The chain's CDR3 is CAAETGGFHGYTF. The CDR3 nucleotides are TGTGCCGCAGAGACAGGGGGCTTTCATGGCTACACCTTC.

The chain links TRBV5-7 to TRBJ1-1; 9 nucleotides align to TRBD1. TRBV5-7 belongs to the ORF category, with a function that is uncertain. The CDR3 sequence is 16 residues long. Trimming took 4 bases from V and 0 from J; bases not matched to a gene: 7. The DNA for the CDR3 is TGTGCCAGCAGCCCGGGACAGGGAAACATGAACACTGAAGCTTTCTTT. Translation: CASSPGQGNMNTEAFF.

This clonotype was seen only a few times. V is TRBV5-5 and J is TRBJ2-5, with 11 bases matching TRBD1. Germline loops: CDR1 SGHKS, CDR2 YYEKEE (reference sequence). J lost 5 bases, V lost 3 bases, and 9 bases had no gene match. The CDR3 consists of 16 residues. The CDR3 region has the DNA TGTGCCAGCAGCTATTCGGACAGGGGGCGAGTCGAGACCCAGTACTTC. Translation: CASSYSDRGRVETQYF.

This clonotype came up a few times. CDR3 amino acids: CASSQFISGELFF. For the CDR3, the DNA is TGTGCCAGCAGCCAATTTATCTCCGGGGAGCTGTTTTTT. The rearrangement uses TRBV3-1 and TRBJ2-2, with D unresolved. V gave up 2 bases and J gave up 6 bases, with 7 bases separating them. CDR3 length equals 13 residues. CDR1 is LGHDT, CDR2 YNNKEL, per germline (reference sequence).

The genes are TRBV27 and TRBJ2-6; possible D gene TRBD1, 6 bases. The length of the CDR3 is 15 residues. Deletions cut 5 bases from V and 2 bases from J, with 10 bases between. Germline V gene sequence: CDR1 MNHEY, CDR2 SMNVEV (reference sequence). DNA of the CDR3: TGTGCCAGCAGTATGAACAGGGCTGGGGCCAACGTCCTGACTTTC. Its translation is CASSMNRAGANVLTF.

The rearrangement uses TRBV30 and TRBJ1-5, with D perhaps matching TRBD1 (5 bases). The V gene's germline CDR1 is GTSNPN and CDR2 SVGIG (reference sequence). There are 14 residues in the CDR3. Trimming removed 0 bases from V and 6 bases from J, with 12 bases in between. DNA for the CDR3: TGTGCCTGGAGTGTATCCGGGGGTGGTCAGCCCCAGCATTTT. The encoded protein is CAWSVSGGGQPQHF.

The chain recombines TRBV3-1 with TRBJ1-2; no reliable D call. There are 16 residues in the CDR3. Germline V gene lookup returns CDR1 LGHDT and CDR2 YNNKEL (reference sequence). The ends were cut back, 0 bases at V and 4 bases at J, with 15 bases in the middle. For the CDR3, the DNA is TGTGCCAGCAGCCAAGATCCGGCGGGCAGGAGCTATGGCTACACCTTC. Translated, it gives CASSQDPAGRSYGYTF.

This clonotype was seen a single time. This chain joins TRBV7-9 and TRBJ2-1; TRBD2 matches 11 bases. J lost 7 bases, V lost 3 bases, and 11 bases had no gene match. The CDR3 sequence is 17 residues long. Germline loops: CDR1 SEHNR, CDR2 FQNEAQ (reference sequence). The CDR3 region has the DNA TGTGCCAGCAGCTTCTTGGGACTAGCGGTTTTTAGGAATGAGCAGTTCTTC. Its protein product is CASSFLGLAVFRNEQFF.

This clonotype was found a few times. V is TRBV20-1 and J is TRBJ2-5; D gene unclear. V was shortened by 6 bases and J by 0 bases, with 5 bases between the two germline ends. There are 11 residues in the CDR3. Germline V gene data show CDR1 as DFQATT and CDR2 as SNEGSKA (reference sequence). The CDR3 is CSAPYQETQYF. The CDR3 DNA reads TGCAGTGCCCCGTACCAAGAGACCCAGTACTTC.

At least ten counts were recorded for this clonotype. The rearrangement joins TRBV6-5 to TRBJ1-5, with TRBD1 as a possible D gene (6 bases). Germline V gene data show CDR1 as MNHEY and CDR2 as SVGAGI. This CDR3 is 14 amino acids long. Trimming cost V 5 bases and J 9 bases, with 17 bases left between them. CDR3 sequence reads: CASSADRRVGPQHF. The CDR3 region has the DNA TGTGCCAGCAGTGCCGACAGGCGGGTTGGGCCCCAGCATTTT.

There are a few counts of this clonotype. The chain joins TRBV23-1 to TRBJ2-1, with 8 bases fitting TRBD1. TRBV23-1 is an open reading frame, and its role is uncertain. With V trimmed by 4 bases and J by 0 bases, 5 bases remained unmatched. CDR3 length equals 16 residues. In DNA form, the CDR3 reads TGCGCCAGCAGTCTGACGGACAGGGCCTCCTACAATGAGCAGTTCTTC. As protein: CASSLTDRASYNEQFF.

The chain is built from TRBV5-4 and TRBJ1-1; D gene ambiguous. The V end was cut by 3 bases, the J end by 4 bases, with 16 bases between. The CDR3 runs to 15 residues. In germline, CDR1 is SGHNT, CDR2 YYREEE (reference sequence). CDR3 in DNA: TGTGCCAGCAGCTGGAGGGAGGGATGGACCACTGAAGCTTTCTTT. Its protein is CASSWREGWTTEAFF.

The chain is built from TRBV6-6 and TRBJ1-2, with 8 bases matching TRBD1. From germline, CDR1 is MNHNY and CDR2 SVGAGI (reference sequence). The junction had 3 bases not matched to a gene; V was cut back by 2 bases and J by 4 bases. CDR3 length equals 14 residues. As DNA, the CDR3 is TGTGCCAGCAGTTACCGGGACAGGCGCTATGGCTACACCTTC. This gives the protein CASSYRDRRYGYTF.

This chain connects TRBV20-1 to TRBJ2-5; 9 nucleotides match TRBD1. The CDR3 has 12 amino acids. Germline V gene data show CDR1 as DFQATT and CDR2 as SNEGSKA (reference sequence). The V and J ends lost 5 bases and 4 bases, in that order; junction bases with no gene match: 2. The CDR3 spells CSAQDRGETQYF. The CDR3 DNA sequence: TGCAGTGCTCAGGACAGGGGAGAGACCCAGTACTTC.